This TCR beta chain was obtained from a study of beta chain features in type 1 diabetes. About the study: The study found patients and healthy donors alike in age, gender and cell yields.

V shed 4 bases and J shed 3 bases, with 11 bases lying between them. The CDR3 length is 13 residues. Germline V gives CDR1 SQVTM, CDR2 ANQGSEA. On this clone itself: No antigen is known for it. Other nucleotide sequences from this sample produce the same CDR3.

Notes on the study in general: Researchers reported that naive, central memory and Treg TCRB repertoires appeared more similar in patients than in healthy donors. A moderate, significant TCRB CDR3 shortening appeared in type 1 diabetes across four CD4+ subsets. Insertions were fewer and deletions more numerous at VDJ junctions in type 1 diabetes patients.

Isolated RNA was reverse transcribed in full, so expressed TCRB transcripts were sequenced. The method was immunoSEQ multiplex PCR; TCRdb's version includes in-frame clones alone and lacks a portion of them. Among 310,000 or so clones listed, roughly a tenth were seen once. The sequence came from a man aged 30-40 years with type 1 diabetes. The specimen sequenced was central memory CD4+ T cells from blood. The rearrangement joins TRBV29-1 to TRBJ2-3; D may be TRBD2 (6 bases). The CDR3 loop is CSVVVGGTDTQYF. The CDR3 DNA reads TGCAGCGTTGTGGTGGGGGGTACAGATACGCAGTATTTT.